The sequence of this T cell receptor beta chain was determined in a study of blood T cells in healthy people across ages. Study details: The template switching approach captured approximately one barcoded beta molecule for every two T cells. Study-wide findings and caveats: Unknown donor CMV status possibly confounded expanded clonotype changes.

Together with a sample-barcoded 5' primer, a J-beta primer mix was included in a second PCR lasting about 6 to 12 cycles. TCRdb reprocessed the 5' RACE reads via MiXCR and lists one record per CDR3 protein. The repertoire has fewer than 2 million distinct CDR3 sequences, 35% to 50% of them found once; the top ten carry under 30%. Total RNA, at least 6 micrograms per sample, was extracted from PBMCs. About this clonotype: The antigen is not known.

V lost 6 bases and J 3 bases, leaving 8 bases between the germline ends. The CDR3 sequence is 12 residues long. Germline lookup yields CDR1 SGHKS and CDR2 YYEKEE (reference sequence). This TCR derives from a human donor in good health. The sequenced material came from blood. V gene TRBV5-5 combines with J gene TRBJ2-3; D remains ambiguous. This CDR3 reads CASIPNTDTQYF. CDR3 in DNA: TGTGCCAGCATCCCGAATACAGATACGCAGTATTTT.